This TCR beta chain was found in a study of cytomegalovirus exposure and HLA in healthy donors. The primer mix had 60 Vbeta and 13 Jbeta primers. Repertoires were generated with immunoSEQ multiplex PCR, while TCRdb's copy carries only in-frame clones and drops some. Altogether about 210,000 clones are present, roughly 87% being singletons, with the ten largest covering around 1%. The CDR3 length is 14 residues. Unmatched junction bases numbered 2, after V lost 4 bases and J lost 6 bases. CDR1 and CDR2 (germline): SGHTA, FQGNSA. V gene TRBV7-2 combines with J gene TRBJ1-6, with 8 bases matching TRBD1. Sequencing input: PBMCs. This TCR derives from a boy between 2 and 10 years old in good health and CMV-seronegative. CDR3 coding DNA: TGTGCCAGCAGCTCGACAGGGGTTAATTCACCCCTCCACTTT. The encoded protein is CASSSTGVNSPLHF.